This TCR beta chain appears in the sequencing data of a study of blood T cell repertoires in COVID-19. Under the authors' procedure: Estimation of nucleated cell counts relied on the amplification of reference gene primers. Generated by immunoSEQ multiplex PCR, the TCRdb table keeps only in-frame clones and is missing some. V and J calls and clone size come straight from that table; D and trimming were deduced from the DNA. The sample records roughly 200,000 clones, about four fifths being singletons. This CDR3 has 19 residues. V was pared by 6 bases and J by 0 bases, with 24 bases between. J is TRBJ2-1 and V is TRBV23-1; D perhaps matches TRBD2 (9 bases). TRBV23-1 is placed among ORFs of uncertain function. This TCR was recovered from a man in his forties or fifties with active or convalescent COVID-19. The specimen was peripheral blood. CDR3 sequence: CASRIDRGLASSSYNEQFF. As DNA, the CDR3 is TGCGCCAGCAGGATCGACAGGGGACTAGCTTCGAGCTCCTACAATGAGCAGTTCTTC.